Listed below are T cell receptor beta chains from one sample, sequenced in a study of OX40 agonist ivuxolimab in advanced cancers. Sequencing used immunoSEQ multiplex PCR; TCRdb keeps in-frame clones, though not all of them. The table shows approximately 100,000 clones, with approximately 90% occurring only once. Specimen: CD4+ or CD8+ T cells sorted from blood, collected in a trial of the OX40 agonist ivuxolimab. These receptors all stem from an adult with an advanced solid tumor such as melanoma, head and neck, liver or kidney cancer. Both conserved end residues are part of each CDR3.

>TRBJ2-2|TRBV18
CASSPTSGTGELFF
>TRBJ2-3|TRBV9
CASTPTGSTDTQYF
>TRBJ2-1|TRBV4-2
CASSQGIAFDEQFF
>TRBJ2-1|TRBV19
CATHPRPRDSYNEQFF
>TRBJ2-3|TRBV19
CASSIRGHGDTQYF
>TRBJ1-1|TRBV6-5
CATSRQGFTEAFF
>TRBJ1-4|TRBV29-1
CSVQGQGPPMELFF
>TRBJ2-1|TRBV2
CASTTSRYEQFF
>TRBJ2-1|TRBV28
CASRGSLSYNEQFF
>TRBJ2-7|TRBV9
CASSVVSSGEQYF
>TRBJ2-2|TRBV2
CASNGQGQGGELFF
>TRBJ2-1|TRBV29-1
CSVEGDSRYNEQFF
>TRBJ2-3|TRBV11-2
CASSRTMGSGRYLDTQYF
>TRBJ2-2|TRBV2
CASKSGPTGELFF
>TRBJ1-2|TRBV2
CASSDPGYTF
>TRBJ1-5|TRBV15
CATAWDRGNQPQHF
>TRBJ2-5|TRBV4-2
CASSQGSPRGAETQYF
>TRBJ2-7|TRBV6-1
CASSSVSYEQYF
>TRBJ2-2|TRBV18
CASSPSAEGELFF
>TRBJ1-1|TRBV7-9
CASSPLQRNTEAFF
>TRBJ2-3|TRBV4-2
CASSQEDGRVSDTQYF
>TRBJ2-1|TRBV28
CASSSYPDEQFF
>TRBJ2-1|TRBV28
CASSFIGTLGDNEQFF
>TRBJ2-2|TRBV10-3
CAISESEGITGELFF
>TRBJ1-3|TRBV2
CASSGNRDSSGNTIYF
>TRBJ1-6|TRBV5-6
CATGRWGSPLHF
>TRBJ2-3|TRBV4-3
CASSQDADYTDTQYF
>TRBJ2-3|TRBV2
CASKEGLAASDTQYF
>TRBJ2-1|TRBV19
CASSPTPSGGSYNEQFF
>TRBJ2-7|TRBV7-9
CASSLYHDRGGEQYF
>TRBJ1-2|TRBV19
CASSIARDGSLGYTF
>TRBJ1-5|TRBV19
CASSPQGAGLNQPQHF
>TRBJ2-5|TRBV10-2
CASSEAGGRETQYF
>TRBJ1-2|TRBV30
CAWERRTNYGYTF
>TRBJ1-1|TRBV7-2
CASSLSPQTNTEAFF
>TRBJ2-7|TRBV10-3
CAIRPFGTSPGQGDYEQYF
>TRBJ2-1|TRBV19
CASSSPGTGLRNEQFF
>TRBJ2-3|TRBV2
CASSRDGYTDTQYF
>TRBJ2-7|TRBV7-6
CASSLNLAGYEQYF
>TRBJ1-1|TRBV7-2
CASSLAQGRNTEAFF
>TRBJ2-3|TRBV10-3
CAIHAAGANTQYF
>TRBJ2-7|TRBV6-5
CASRSASLTYEQYF
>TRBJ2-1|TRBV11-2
CASSSGTSVYNEQFF
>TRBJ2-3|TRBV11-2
CASSASTDTQYF
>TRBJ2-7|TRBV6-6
CASSNTGTGNYEQYF
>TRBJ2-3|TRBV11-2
CASRTDFRTDTQYF
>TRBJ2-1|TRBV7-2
CASSLARTSLNEQFF
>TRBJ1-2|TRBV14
CASSPGPSYGYTF
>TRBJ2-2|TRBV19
CASRNGLAVKTGELFF
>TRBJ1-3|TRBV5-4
CASSERASGNTIYF
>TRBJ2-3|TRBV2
CASGELGSTDTQYF
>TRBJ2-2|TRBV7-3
CASSLIGSGTGELFF
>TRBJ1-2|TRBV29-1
CSVVANNYGYTF